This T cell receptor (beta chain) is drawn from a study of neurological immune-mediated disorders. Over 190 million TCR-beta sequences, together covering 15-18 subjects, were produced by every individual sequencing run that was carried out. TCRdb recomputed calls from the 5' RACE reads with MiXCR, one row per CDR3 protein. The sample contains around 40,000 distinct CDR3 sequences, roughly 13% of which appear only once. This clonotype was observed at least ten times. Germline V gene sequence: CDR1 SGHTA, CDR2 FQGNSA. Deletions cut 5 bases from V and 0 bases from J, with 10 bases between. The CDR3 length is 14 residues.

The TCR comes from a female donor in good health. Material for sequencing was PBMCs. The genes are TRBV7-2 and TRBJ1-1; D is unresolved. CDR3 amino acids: CASSPKPMNTEAFF. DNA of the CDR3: TGTGCCAGCAGCCCCAAGCCAATGAACACTGAAGCTTTCTTT.